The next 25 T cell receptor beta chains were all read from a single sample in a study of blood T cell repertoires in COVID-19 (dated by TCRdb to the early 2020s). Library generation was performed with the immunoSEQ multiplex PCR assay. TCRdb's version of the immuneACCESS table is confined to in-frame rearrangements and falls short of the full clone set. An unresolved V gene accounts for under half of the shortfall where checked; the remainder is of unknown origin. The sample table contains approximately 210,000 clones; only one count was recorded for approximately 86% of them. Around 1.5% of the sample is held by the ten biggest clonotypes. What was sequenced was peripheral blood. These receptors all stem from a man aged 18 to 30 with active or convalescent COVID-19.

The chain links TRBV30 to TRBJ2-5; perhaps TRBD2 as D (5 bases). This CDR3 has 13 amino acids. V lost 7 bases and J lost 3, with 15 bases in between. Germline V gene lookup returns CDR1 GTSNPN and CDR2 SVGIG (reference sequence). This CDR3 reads CASTGSREETQYF. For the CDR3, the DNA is TGTGCCTCCACGGGGAGCCGGGAAGAGACCCAGTACTTC.

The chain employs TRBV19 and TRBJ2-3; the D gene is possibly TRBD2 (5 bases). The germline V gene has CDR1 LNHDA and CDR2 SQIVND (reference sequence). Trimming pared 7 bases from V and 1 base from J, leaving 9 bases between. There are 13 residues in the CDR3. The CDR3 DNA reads TGTGCCAGTAAGTTCGGGGGCACAGATACGCAGTATTTT. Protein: CASKFGGTDTQYF.

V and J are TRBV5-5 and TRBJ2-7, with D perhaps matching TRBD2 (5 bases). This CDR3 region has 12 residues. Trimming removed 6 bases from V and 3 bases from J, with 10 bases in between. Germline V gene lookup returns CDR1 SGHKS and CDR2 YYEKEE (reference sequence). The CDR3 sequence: CASTPGDYEQYF. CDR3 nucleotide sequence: TGTGCCAGCACACCCGGGGACTACGAGCAGTACTTC.

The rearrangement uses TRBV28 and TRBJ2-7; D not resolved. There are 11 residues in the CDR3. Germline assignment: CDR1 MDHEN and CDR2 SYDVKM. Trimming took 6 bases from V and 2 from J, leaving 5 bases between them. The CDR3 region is CASSGAYEQYF. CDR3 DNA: TGTGCCAGCAGCGGAGCCTACGAGCAGTACTTC.

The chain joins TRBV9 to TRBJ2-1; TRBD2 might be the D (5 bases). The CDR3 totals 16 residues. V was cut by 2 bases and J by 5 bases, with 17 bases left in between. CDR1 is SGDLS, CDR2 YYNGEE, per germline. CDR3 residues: CASSVSGEPRNNEQFF. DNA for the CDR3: TGTGCCAGCAGCGTGTCCGGGGAGCCTCGGAACAATGAGCAGTTCTTC.

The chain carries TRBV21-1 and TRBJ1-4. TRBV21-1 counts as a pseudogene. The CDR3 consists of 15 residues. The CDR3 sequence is CASSKREGANEKLFF. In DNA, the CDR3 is TGTGCCAGCAGCAAACGGGAGGGGGCTAATGAAAAACTGTTTTTT.

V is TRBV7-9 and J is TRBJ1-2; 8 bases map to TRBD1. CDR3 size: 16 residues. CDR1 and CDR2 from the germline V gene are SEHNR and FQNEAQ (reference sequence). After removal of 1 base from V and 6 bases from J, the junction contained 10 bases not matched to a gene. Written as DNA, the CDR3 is TGTGCCAGCAGCTTAGGGGACAGGTCCCGGAAAAATGGCTACACCTTC. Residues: CASSLGDRSRKNGYTF.

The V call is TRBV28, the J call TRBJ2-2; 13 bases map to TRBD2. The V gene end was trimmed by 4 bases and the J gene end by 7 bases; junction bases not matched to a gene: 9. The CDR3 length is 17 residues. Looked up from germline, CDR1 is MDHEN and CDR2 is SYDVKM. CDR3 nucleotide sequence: TGTGCCAGCAGTTATCCGGGACTAGCGGGAAGTGGCGGGGAGCTGTTTTTT. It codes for CASSYPGLAGSGGELFF.

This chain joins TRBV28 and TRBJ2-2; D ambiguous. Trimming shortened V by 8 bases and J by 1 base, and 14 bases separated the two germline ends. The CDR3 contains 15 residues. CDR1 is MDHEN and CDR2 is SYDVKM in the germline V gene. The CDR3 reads CASSEYGRNTGELFF. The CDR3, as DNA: TGTGCCAGCTCCGAGTACGGTAGGAACACCGGGGAGCTGTTTTTT.

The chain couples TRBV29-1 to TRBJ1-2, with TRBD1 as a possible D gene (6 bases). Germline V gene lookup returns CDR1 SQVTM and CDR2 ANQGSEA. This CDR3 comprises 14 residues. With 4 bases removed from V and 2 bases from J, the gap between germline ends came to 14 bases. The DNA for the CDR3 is TGCAGCGTTGGGGTCGACAGGCAGAACTATGGCTACACCTTC. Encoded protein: CSVGVDRQNYGYTF.

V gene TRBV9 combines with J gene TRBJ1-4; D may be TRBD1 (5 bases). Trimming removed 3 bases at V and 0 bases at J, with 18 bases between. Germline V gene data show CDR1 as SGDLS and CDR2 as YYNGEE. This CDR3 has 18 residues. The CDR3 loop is CASSAGLGGTTTNEKLFF. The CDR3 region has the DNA TGTGCCAGCAGCGCGGGTCTCGGGGGGACTACAACTAATGAAAAACTGTTTTTT.

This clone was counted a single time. CDR3 sequence reads: CASSGVSVSAKNIQYF. The CDR3 region has the DNA TGTGCCAGCAGTGGAGTGTCGGTGAGCGCCAAAAACATTCAGTACTTC. This chain uses TRBV28 with TRBJ2-4; unclear D gene. The germline V and J ends were trimmed by 5 bases and 1 base, with 15 bases remaining between them. The CDR3 is 16 amino acids. Germline-derived CDR1 and CDR2 are MDHEN and SYDVKM.

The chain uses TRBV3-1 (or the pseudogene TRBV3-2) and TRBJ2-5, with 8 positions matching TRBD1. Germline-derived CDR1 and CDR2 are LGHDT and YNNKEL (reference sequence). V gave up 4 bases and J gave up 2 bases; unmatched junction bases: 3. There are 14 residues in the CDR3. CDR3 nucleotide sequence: TGTGCCAGCAGCCTAAGGACAGGGCAAGAGACCCAGTACTTC. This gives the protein CASSLRTGQETQYF.

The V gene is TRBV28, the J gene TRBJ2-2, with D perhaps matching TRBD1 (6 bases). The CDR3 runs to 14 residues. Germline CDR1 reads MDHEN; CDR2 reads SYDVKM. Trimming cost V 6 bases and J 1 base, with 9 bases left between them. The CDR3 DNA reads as TGTGCCAGCAGACCGGGACAGAACACCGGGGAGCTGTTTTTT. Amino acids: CASRPGQNTGELFF. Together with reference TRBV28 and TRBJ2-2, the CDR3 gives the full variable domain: DVKVTQSSRYLVKRTGEKVFLECVQDMDHENMFWYRQDPGLGLRLIYFSYDVKMKEKGDIPEGYSVSREKKERFSLILESASTNQTSMYLCASRPGQNTGELFFGEGSRLTVL.

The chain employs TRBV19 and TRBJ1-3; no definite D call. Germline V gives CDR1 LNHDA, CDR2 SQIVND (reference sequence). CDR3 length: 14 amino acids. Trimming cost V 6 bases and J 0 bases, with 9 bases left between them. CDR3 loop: CASRGGLSGNTIYF. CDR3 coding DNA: TGTGCCAGTAGAGGTGGACTCTCTGGAAACACCATATATTTT.

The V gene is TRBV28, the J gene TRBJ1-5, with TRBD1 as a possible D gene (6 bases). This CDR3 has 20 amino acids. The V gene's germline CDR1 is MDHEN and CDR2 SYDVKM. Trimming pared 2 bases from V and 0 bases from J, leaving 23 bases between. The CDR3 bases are TGTGCCAGCAGTTTAATAAGCAGAGGCGGACAGACTTATAGCAATCAGCCCCAGCATTTT. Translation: CASSLISRGGQTYSNQPQHF.

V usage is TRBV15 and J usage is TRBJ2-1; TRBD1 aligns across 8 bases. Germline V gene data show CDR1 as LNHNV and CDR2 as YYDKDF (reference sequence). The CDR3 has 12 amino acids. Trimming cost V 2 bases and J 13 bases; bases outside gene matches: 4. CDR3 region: CATSRPDRGQFF. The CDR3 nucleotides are TGTGCCACCAGCAGACCTGACAGGGGCCAGTTCTTC.

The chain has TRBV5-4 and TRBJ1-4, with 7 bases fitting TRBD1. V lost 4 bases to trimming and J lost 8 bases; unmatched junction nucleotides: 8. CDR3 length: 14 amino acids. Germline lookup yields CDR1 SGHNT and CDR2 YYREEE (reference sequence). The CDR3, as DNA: TGTGCCAGCAGCCAAAGACAGGGTGGCGAAAAACTGTTTTTT. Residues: CASSQRQGGEKLFF.

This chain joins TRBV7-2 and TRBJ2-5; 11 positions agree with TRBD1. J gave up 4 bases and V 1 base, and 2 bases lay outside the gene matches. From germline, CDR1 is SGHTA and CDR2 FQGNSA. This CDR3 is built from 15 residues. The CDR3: CASSLGGTGGETQYF. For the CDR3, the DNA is TGTGCCAGCAGCTTAGGCGGGACAGGGGGAGAGACCCAGTACTTC.

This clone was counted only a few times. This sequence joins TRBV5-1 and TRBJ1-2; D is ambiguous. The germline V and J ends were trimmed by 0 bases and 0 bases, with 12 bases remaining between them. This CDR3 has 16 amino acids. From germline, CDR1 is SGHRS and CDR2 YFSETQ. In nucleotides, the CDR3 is TGCGCCAGCAGCTTGGATGTGTACCAGACTAACTATGGCTACACCTTC. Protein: CASSLDVYQTNYGYTF.

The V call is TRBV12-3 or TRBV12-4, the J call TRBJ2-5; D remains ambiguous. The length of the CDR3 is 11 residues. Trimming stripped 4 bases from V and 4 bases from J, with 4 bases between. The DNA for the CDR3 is TGTGCCAGCAGTTCGAGAGAGACCCAGTACTTC. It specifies CASSSRETQYF.

CDR3 in DNA: TGCGCCAGCAGTGATAACGCGGGTGAGCAGTACTTC. Protein product: CASSDNAGEQYF. The rearrangement joins TRBV10-1 to TRBJ2-7; a possible D gene is TRBD2 (5 bases). This CDR3 is 12 amino acids long. Germline V gene lookup returns CDR1 WNHNN and CDR2 SYGVQD (reference sequence). V lost 3 bases, J lost 7 bases, and 10 bases lay in between.

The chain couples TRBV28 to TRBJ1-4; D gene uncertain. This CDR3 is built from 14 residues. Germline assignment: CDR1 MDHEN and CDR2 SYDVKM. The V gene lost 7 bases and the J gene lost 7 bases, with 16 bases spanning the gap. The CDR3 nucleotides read TGTGCCAGCACCCCCCTTGGGGAGCTTGAAAAACTGTTTTTT. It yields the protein CASTPLGELEKLFF.

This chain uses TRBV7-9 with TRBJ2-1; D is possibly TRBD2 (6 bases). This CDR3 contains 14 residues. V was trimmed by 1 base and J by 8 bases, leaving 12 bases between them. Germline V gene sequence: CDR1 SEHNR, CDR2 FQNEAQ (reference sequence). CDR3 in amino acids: CASSLVGLAYEQFF. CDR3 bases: TGTGCCAGCAGCTTAGTCGGGCTAGCGTATGAGCAGTTCTTC.

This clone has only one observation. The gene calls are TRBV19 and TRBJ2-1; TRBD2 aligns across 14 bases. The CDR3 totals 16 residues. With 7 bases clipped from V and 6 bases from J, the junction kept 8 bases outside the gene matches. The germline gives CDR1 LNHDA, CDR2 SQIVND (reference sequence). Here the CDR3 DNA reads TGTGCCAGTAAGGGACTAGCGGGAGACAATTTCAATGAGCAGTTCTTC. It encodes CASKGLAGDNFNEQFF.